The table lists the clone carrying this TCR beta chain with a count of one. The data originate from a study of technical replicates of blood from a few donors. The method was immunoSEQ multiplex PCR; TCRdb's version includes in-frame clones alone and lacks a portion of them. The table lists 55,000 to 70,000 clones, roughly 89% of them singletons, with around 4.4% in the top ten. Deletions cut 7 bases from V and 4 bases from J, with 11 bases between. The germline CDR1 and CDR2 sequences are ENHRY and SYGVKD. The CDR3 extends over 13 amino acids. The sequence came from a human donor in good health. Some clones in this sample may be carry-over from other donors' samples. The rearrangement uses TRBV10-3 and TRBJ1-3; TRBD1 is a possible D gene (5 bases). Sequencing was done on a sample of PBMCs. CDR3 DNA sequence: TGTGCCATCAATGGCCGGGGGGGAAACACCATATATTTT. Amino acid sequence: CAINGRGGNTIYF.